This paragraph reports one T cell receptor (beta chain). Which antigen it targets is not known. Given a much more abundant clone one base away, this may be a read error. Synthesis of TCR cDNA relied on 5'RACE template switching, a step that introduced a universal primer site along with unique molecular identifiers. Priming for cDNA synthesis came from both the TCR alpha and TCR beta constant segments. Two PCR steps were used to amplify libraries, with sample barcodes and sequencing adapters being added in the second step. Sequencing of libraries was performed on Illumina HiSeq 2500 (2x100 bp) or NovaSeq (2x150 bp). As for how the authors treated the data: Demultiplexing of reads and collapsing into UMI consensus sequences were performed with MIGEC, and V(D)J alignment was carried out with MiXCR. Vaccine-responding clonotypes were defined with edgeR using replicate PBMC samples, requiring FDR below 0.01 and a log2 fold change above 5 up to day 15. Each bulk clonotype received a CD4 or CD8 identity based on whether the sequenced CD4 or CD8 repertoire contained that clonotype at higher abundance. TCRdb's own reprocessing of the public reads used fastp at Q25 and MiXCR and kept productive beta chains. Rows are unified per CDR3 protein, each entry keeping the most common DNA and genes. The V and J calls and clone size come from TCRdb's table, not from the authors' own analysis. The sample table contains 27,000 or so distinct CDR3 sequences; only one count was recorded for approximately 4% of them. About 47% of the sample is taken by the ten largest.

The sample's treatment or condition label is to be understood as: live attenuated yellow fever vaccine strain. PBMCs were isolated from peripheral blood using a standard Ficoll-Paque protocol. CD4 and CD8 T-cell fractions were isolated with Dynabeads CD4 and CD8 positive selection kits. RNA was extracted with TriZol from bulk PBMCs, CD4 and CD8 fractions, and dextramer-positive and dextramer-negative fractions. This entry comes from a study of T cells after yellow fever vaccination (dated by TCRdb to the late 2010s). Study-wide context: Libraries from fractions with low cell numbers were prepared with the SMART-Seq v4 Ultra Low Input RNA kit. To follow T-cell clones before and after both primary and booster YFV17D yellow fever vaccination, bulk TCR alpha and beta repertoires underwent longitudinal sequencing. Two healthy male donors made up the cohort, one aged 18 to 30 years and the other aged 30 to 40 years. Blood was collected at multiple timepoints before and after primary and secondary immunization, and bulk PBMC replicates and cell subsets were isolated.

Overall study results and their limits: Compared with the primary T-cell response, the secondary T-cell response was weaker but faster, peaking on day 5 rather than day 15. The study included only two donors, which limits how far the findings can be generalized. Computational filtering was required because FACS-sorted repertoires could contain abundant contaminating clonotypes from the bulk population. Most clones expanded after primary vaccination were re-detected after the booster (almost 98% of CD4 and 88% of CD8), suggesting broad memory maintenance. A small fraction of clonotypes showed up in both the CD4 and CD8 compartments, probably as a result of convergent recombination.

The CDR3, cysteine through phenylalanine, is 11 amino acids long. Only the CDR3 DNA is retained, 33 bases long and in frame from the first base. The germline V gene specifies SGHTA as CDR1 and FQGNSA as CDR2. The source is a man in his thirties or forties who received the YFV17D yellow fever vaccine. The sequence is built from TRBV7-2 and TRBJ2-3, with a tentative D call of TRBD1 or TRBD2, each matching 5 bases. This sample comprised CD8+ T cells sorted from PBMCs, obtained 5 days after the yellow fever booster vaccination. For the CDR3, the sequence is CAISPGPSQYF. The DNA sequence is given as TGTGCCATCAGCCCGGGACCCTCGCAGTATTTT.